This TCR beta chain appears in the sequencing data of a study of identical twins. V was cut by 0 bases and J by 0 bases, with 7 bases left in between. Germline CDR1 is SGDLS and CDR2 is YYNGEE. The CDR3 loop spans 15 amino acids. TCRdb called the 5' RACE reads again in MiXCR, with one record for every CDR3 protein. The sample has 600,000 to 850,000 distinct CDR3 sequences; 15% to 20% are singletons. The same data also went into a second study, on T cells expressing NK-cell markers. That publication notes: Sorted CD3+CD56+NKG2C+, CD3+CD56+NKG2C- and CD3+CD56-NKG2C+ T cells provided the TCR beta repertoires. Among the eight sequenced donors, seven tested HCMV-seropositive and one tested seronegative. Over 5 donors had dominant NKG2C+ clonotypes that comprised about 1.0-7.5% of their CD8+ T cells. Several donors showed these clonotypes also leading the CD3+CD56-NKG2C+ fraction.

This sequence originates from a woman between 18 and 29 years old in good health. The sequenced sample consisted of PBMCs. The chain has TRBV9 and TRBJ2-1; D not certain. CDR3 sequence reads: CASSVADGSYNEQFF. The CDR3, as DNA: TGTGCCAGCAGCGTAGCGGACGGCTCCTACAATGAGCAGTTCTTC.